The 17 T cell receptor beta chains reported below all come from one sample, sequenced in a study of T cell responses to AZD1222 COVID-19 vaccine (dated by TCRdb to the early 2020s). The sample's time point label is to be understood as: baseline before first vaccination. The library came from the immunoSEQ multiplex PCR assay. TCRdb re-hosts the immuneACCESS table, in-frame sequences only. Its copies lack some clones; in the studies checked, an unresolved V gene accounts for under half of them, and the cause for the rest is not known. This sample is represented by 80,000 to 100,000 clones; 70% to 90% of them were singletons. About an eighth of the sample is taken by the ten largest. The material was peripheral blood, obtained on day 0 of AZD1222 vaccination. The receptors derive from an adult in good health.

The genes are TRBV19 and TRBJ2-7; D gene uncertain. V lost 4 bases and J lost 3, with 10 bases in between. This CDR3 has 13 residues. Germline CDR1 and CDR2: LNHDA and SQIVND (reference sequence). The CDR3 region has the DNA TGTGCCAGTAGTAAGGGAAACAACTACGAGCAGTACTTC. It codes for CASSKGNNYEQYF.

This chain joins TRBV25-1 and TRBJ2-2; D is ambiguous. Trimming cost V 1 base and J 4 bases, with 10 bases left between them. There are 15 residues in the CDR3. CDR1 is MGHDK, CDR2 SYGVNS, per germline. CDR3 nucleotide sequence: TGTGCCAGCAGTGAATTCGTCAGCTCCACCGGGGAGCTGTTTTTT. Translating gives CASSEFVSSTGELFF.

This clone has a handful of counts. V is TRBV5-1 and J is TRBJ1-6, with D possibly matching TRBD1 (6 bases). From germline, CDR1 is SGHRS and CDR2 YFSETQ. Trimming took off 4 bases at V and 1 base at J, with 15 bases between the two ends. CDR3 length equals 17 residues. The chain's CDR3 is CASSLGAVGSYNSPLHF. The CDR3 nucleotides read TGCGCCAGCAGCCTGGGGGCAGTGGGGTCCTATAATTCACCCCTCCACTTT.

The V gene is TRBV7-3, the J gene TRBJ1-2, with 7 bases fitting TRBD1. Losses at the gene ends were 0 bases for V and 1 base for J; bases not matched to a gene: 8. Germline CDR1 is SGHTA and CDR2 is FQGTGA. The CDR3 totals 17 residues. CDR3 region: CASSLTPGQNYNYGYTF. The CDR3 DNA reads TGTGCCAGCAGCTTAACACCGGGACAGAATTATAACTATGGCTACACCTTC.

This clone has a handful of counts. V is TRBV7-9 and J is TRBJ2-4, with D possibly matching TRBD1 (5 bases). V gave up 2 bases and J gave up 2 bases, with 13 bases separating them. The CDR3 totals 16 residues. CDR1 is SEHNR and CDR2 is FQNEAQ in the germline V gene (reference sequence). CDR3 nucleotides: TGTGCCAGCAGCTTAATTCGGCGACAGTCCAAAAACATTCAGTACTTC. This gives the protein CASSLIRRQSKNIQYF.

The genes are TRBV4-1 and TRBJ1-5, with D possibly being TRBD1 (5 bases). Germline V gives CDR1 MGHRA, CDR2 YSYEKL. The CDR3 sequence is 14 residues long. The V end was cut by 1 base, the J end by 5 bases, with 9 bases between. The DNA for the CDR3 is TGCGCCAGCAGCCAAGGGTGGACATATCAGCCCCAGCATTTT. Encoded protein: CASSQGWTYQPQHF.

The chain carries TRBV6-5 and TRBJ1-3; no firm D call. Germline V gene lookup returns CDR1 MNHEY and CDR2 SVGAGI. The V end was cut by 6 bases, the J end by 1 base, with 10 bases between. The CDR3 extends over 14 amino acids. The CDR3 DNA reads TGTGCCAGCAGGCTGGTAGGTTCTGGAAACACCATATATTTT. Amino acids: CASRLVGSGNTIYF.

The chain employs TRBV7-3 and TRBJ2-5, with 8 bases that match TRBD2. V was clipped by 0 bases and J by 3 bases; unmatched bases: 15. Germline values: CDR1 SGHTA, CDR2 FQGTGA. The length of the CDR3 is 19 residues. DNA for the CDR3: TGTGCCAGCAGCTTAACGGCGCTAAGAAGCGGGGGAATGGAAGAGACCCAGTACTTC. Amino acids: CASSLTALRSGGMEETQYF. The variable domain in full, completed from reference TRBV7-3 and TRBJ2-5, reads GAGVSQTPSNKVTEKGKYVELRCDPISGHTALYWYRQSLGQGPEFLIYFQGTGAADDSGLPNDRFFAVRPEGSVSTLKIQRTERGDSAVYLCASSLTALRSGGMEETQYFGPGTRLLVL.

This chain uses TRBV30 with TRBJ1-2; D not certain. The V and J ends lost 4 bases and 5 bases respectively, with 11 bases between them. Germline values: CDR1 GTSNPN, CDR2 SVGIG (reference sequence). The length of the CDR3 is 12 residues. CDR3 in amino acids: CAWTRESYGYTF. CDR3 sequence (DNA): TGTGCCTGGACCCGGGAATCATATGGCTACACCTTC.

The chain links TRBV18 to TRBJ2-1; 7 bases line up with TRBD1. V gave up 3 bases and J gave up 5 bases; unmatched junction bases: 7. Germline loops: CDR1 KGHSH, CDR2 LQKENI. The CDR3 extends over 15 amino acids. The CDR3 region is CASSPITGADNEQFF. CDR3 nucleotide sequence: TGTGCCAGCTCACCCATAACAGGGGCGGACAATGAGCAGTTCTTC.

The chain combines TRBV10-3 with TRBJ1-2, with 8 bases aligning to TRBD1. Germline loops: CDR1 ENHRY, CDR2 SYGVKD. This CDR3 spans 16 amino acids. V was pared by 0 bases and J by 6 bases, with 9 bases of the junction left unmatched. CDR3 sequence (DNA): TGTGCCATCAGTGAGTCGTTACAGGGGGGGTCCAATGGCTACACCTTC. This sequence encodes CAISESLQGGSNGYTF.

CDR3 bases: TGCGCCAGCAGCTTGGATCCAGGGATGACCGGGGAGCTGTTTTTT. This gives the protein CASSLDPGMTGELFF. The chain carries TRBV5-1 and TRBJ2-2; TRBD1 might be the D (5 bases). This CDR3 has 15 amino acids. Trimming left V 0 bases short and J 5 bases short, with 11 bases between. From germline, CDR1 is SGHRS and CDR2 YFSETQ.

The count of this clone is one. The V gene is TRBV6-5, the J gene TRBJ2-7, with D possibly being TRBD2 (5 bases). V was cut by 7 bases and J by 0 bases, with 13 bases left in between. CDR1 and CDR2 (germline): MNHEY, SVGAGI. The CDR3 is made up of 14 amino acids. The CDR3 DNA sequence: TGTGCCAGCACTCCGAGGGTCCTCTCCTACGAGCAGTACTTC. It codes for CASTPRVLSYEQYF.

This clone was observed a few times. The V and J genes are TRBV5-8 and TRBJ1-4; D not resolved. V was cut by 6 bases and J by 7 bases, with 19 bases left in between. The CDR3 spans 15 residues. Looked up from germline, CDR1 is SGHTS and CDR2 is YDEGEE. CDR3 coding DNA: TGTGCCAGCACCCTGGGCGGCGGGTTATTTGAAAAACTGTTTTTT. It translates to CASTLGGGLFEKLFF.

V and J are TRBV28 and TRBJ2-3; tentative D call: TRBD1 (6 bases). The CDR3 spans 13 residues. Germline V lookup: CDR1 MDHEN, CDR2 SYDVKM. With 4 bases removed from V and 2 bases from J, the gap between germline ends came to 7 bases. CDR3 protein: CASSSGATDTQYF. The DNA of the CDR3 is TGTGCCAGCAGTTCAGGGGCCACAGATACGCAGTATTTT.

This clone came up once. The chain has TRBV12-3 or TRBV12-4 and TRBJ2-7; D perhaps matches TRBD1 (6 bases). V was shortened by 6 bases and J by 1 base, with 10 bases between the two germline ends. This CDR3 is 13 amino acids long. CDR3 in amino acids: CASSQDSSYEQYF. For the CDR3, the DNA is TGTGCCAGCAGCCAGGACAGTTCCTACGAGCAGTACTTC.

The rearrangement uses TRBV10-3 and TRBJ1-3; D gene ambiguous. V was clipped by 2 bases and J by 0 bases, with 8 bases between them. Germline CDR1 and CDR2: ENHRY and SYGVKD. This CDR3 has 15 residues. The CDR3 spells CAISELPISGNTIYF. CDR3 nucleotide sequence: TGTGCCATCAGTGAGCTCCCTATCTCTGGAAACACCATATATTTT.